The 4 T cell receptor beta chains below all came from one sample that was sequenced in a study of monozygotic twins with inflammatory bowel disease. TCRdb processed the 5' RACE reads again and assigns one entry to each CDR3 protein, with no DNA. With some 160,000 distinct CDR3 sequences in the sample, the ten largest clones hold around 7.2%. The source material was blood. All receptors derive from a human donor with ulcerative colitis or Crohn's disease, or a healthy co-twin of an affected twin (not recorded which).

The chain has TRBV19 and TRBJ2-5; TCRdb's D gene call, TRBD1, goes unchecked for lack of DNA. Germline CDR1 reads LNHDA; CDR2 reads SQIVND (reference sequence). CDR3 length: 13 amino acids. The CDR3 loop is CASTRADQETQYF.

The chain carries TRBV7-2 and TRBJ1-5; TCRdb indicates TRBD1, and absent DNA this call remains unverified. The CDR3 extends over 15 amino acids. The germline V gene encodes CDR1 SGHTA and CDR2 FQGNSA. CDR3 residues: CASSRGTGGYQPQHF.

V is TRBV20-1 and J is TRBJ2-7; TCRdb outputs TRBD1, but without DNA this stays unchecked. Germline CDR1 DFQATT, CDR2 SNEGSKA (reference sequence). The CDR3 length is 18 residues. The CDR3 protein is CSARDMSSSLTIPYEQYF.

The V and J genes are TRBV4-1 and TRBJ2-5; with no DNA, the TCRdb D assignment of TRBD2 cannot be verified. Germline assignment: CDR1 MGHRA and CDR2 YSYEKL. The CDR3 sequence is 16 residues long. The CDR3 loop is CASSQDMRGVVETQYF.